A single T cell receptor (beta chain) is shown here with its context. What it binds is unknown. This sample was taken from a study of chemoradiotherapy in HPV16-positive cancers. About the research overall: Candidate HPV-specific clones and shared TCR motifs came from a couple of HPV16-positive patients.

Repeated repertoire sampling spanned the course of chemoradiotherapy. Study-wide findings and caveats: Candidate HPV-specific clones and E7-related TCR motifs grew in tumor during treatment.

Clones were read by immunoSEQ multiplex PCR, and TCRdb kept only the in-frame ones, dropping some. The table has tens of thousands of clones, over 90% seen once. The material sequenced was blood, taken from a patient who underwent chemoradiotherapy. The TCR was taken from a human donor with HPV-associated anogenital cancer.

The CDR3 is CASSLVQVYGYTF. The CDR3 DNA follows: TGTGCCAGCAGCTTAGTACAGGTTTATGGCTACACCTTC. The chain employs TRBV7-2 and TRBJ1-2, with D possibly TRBD1 on 5 matching bases. The V end lost 1 base, the J end lost 5 bases, and 8 bases lay between the germline ends. This CDR3 has 13 amino acids. Germline V lookup: CDR1 SGHTA, CDR2 FQGNSA.